Listed here are 31 T cell receptor beta chains from one sample, sequenced in a study of shared clonotypes between healthy human individuals. The method was immunoSEQ multiplex PCR; TCRdb's version includes in-frame clones alone and lacks a portion of them. Found here are 1.5 million to 2.5 million clones, approximately 94% of them singletons; the top ten hold 0.9% to 1.5%. CD8 cells classed as naive were CD45RO-negative and positively selected for CCR7, excluding terminally differentiated effector memory CD45RA+ cells. The sequencing input was naive CD8+ T cells sorted from blood. These receptors were taken from a man between 18 and 29 years old in good health.

The chain is built from TRBV9 and TRBJ2-1, with a tentative D call TRBD2 (6 bases). From germline, CDR1 is SGDLS and CDR2 YYNGEE. The CDR3 has 14 amino acids. The germline V and J ends were trimmed by 4 bases and 2 bases, with 10 bases remaining between them. The CDR3 region is CASSPRGAYNEQFF. The CDR3 DNA reads TGTGCCAGCAGCCCCCGCGGGGCCTACAATGAGCAGTTCTTC.

Notes on this clone: Other DNA sequences in the sample encode the same CDR3. DNA for the CDR3: TGCGCCAGCAGCCAAGAAAGGGCCTCCTACGAGCAGTACTTC. It specifies CASSQERASYEQYF. The J gene is TRBJ2-7, the V gene TRBV4-1, with D unresolved. This CDR3 has 14 amino acids. Per the germline V gene, CDR1 is MGHRA and CDR2 is YSYEKL. V lost 0 bases and J lost 0, with 6 bases in between.

The chain has TRBV5-8 and TRBJ2-7; D not resolved. Germline loops: CDR1 SGHTS, CDR2 YDEGEE. Trimming stripped 3 bases from V and 4 bases from J, with 5 bases between. CDR3 length: 11 amino acids. Here the CDR3 DNA reads TGTGCCAGCAGCTCTATGTACGAGCAGTACTTC. It encodes CASSSMYEQYF.

The chain carries TRBV5-1 and TRBJ2-7; D might be TRBD1 (6 bases). Looked up from germline, CDR1 is SGHRS and CDR2 is YFSETQ. The CDR3 contains 15 residues. V lost 1 base to trimming and J lost 0 bases, with 11 bases between them. The CDR3 DNA reads TGCGCCAGCAGCTTGTTGACAGGAGGCTCCTACGAGCAGTACTTC. It is translated as CASSLLTGGSYEQYF. Supplemented by reference TRBV5-1 and TRBJ2-7, the full variable domain reads KAGVTQTPRYLIKTRGQQVTLSCSPISGHRSVSWYQQTPGQGLQFLFEYFSETQRNKGNFPGRFSGRQFSNSRSEMNVSTLELGDSALYLCASSLLTGGSYEQYFGPGTRLTVT.

About this clone: The identical CDR3 is also encoded by other nucleotide sequences in the sample. This chain joins TRBV4-1 and TRBJ2-7; tentatively, D is TRBD1 (5 bases). The CDR3 is made up of 13 amino acids. V was clipped by 3 bases and J by 3 bases, with 9 bases between them. Germline V gene data show CDR1 as MGHRA and CDR2 as YSYEKL. The CDR3 here is CASSHLGDYEQYF. In nucleotides, the CDR3 is TGCGCCAGCAGCCATCTAGGGGACTACGAGCAGTACTTC.

This chain links TRBV6-5 with TRBJ1-1; D not certain. Germline lookup yields CDR1 MNHEY and CDR2 SVGAGI. V was trimmed by 5 bases and J by 5 bases, leaving 12 bases between them. The CDR3 runs 13 residues. The CDR3 DNA follows: TGTGCCAGCAGTACGGCGGTGGGAACTGAAGCTTTCTTT. This sequence encodes CASSTAVGTEAFF.

This clone was detected only a few times. The J gene is TRBJ2-1, the V gene TRBV30; D uncertain. Germline-derived CDR1 and CDR2 are GTSNPN and SVGIG (reference sequence). Trimming shortened V by 5 bases and J by 5 bases, and 16 bases separated the two germline ends. The CDR3 is 14 amino acids. This CDR3 is CAWWVRGAHNEQFF. The DNA of the CDR3 is TGTGCCTGGTGGGTCCGAGGAGCCCACAATGAGCAGTTCTTC.

The chain has TRBV28 and TRBJ1-5; a weak D match, TRBD1 (5 bases). The germline V and J ends were trimmed by 1 base and 0 bases, with 7 bases remaining between them. This CDR3 comprises 15 residues. Germline V CDR1 and CDR2: MDHEN, SYDVKM. The DNA for the CDR3 is TGTGCCAGCAGTTTATCAGGGAATAGCAATCAGCCCCAGCATTTT. Residues: CASSLSGNSNQPQHF.

The rearrangement links TRBV5-1 to TRBJ2-5; 9 positions match TRBD1. V shed 0 bases, J shed 2 bases, and the junction held 5 bases outside the gene matches. Germline V CDR1 and CDR2: SGHRS, YFSETQ. The CDR3 covers 16 residues. The CDR3 DNA reads TGCGCCAGCAGCTTGGAGGGACAGGGAGGTCAAGAGACCCAGTACTTC. Translating it yields CASSLEGQGGQETQYF.

CDR3 sequence (DNA): TGCGCCAGCAGCTTGGCCGAAATAACAGGGGGCTCCTACGAGCAGTACTTC. Its translation is CASSLAEITGGSYEQYF. V is TRBV5-1 and J is TRBJ2-7; 8 bases map to TRBD1. CDR1 SGHRS and CDR2 YFSETQ come from the germline V gene. The CDR3 has 17 amino acids. The junction had 8 bases not matched to a gene; V was cut back by 0 bases and J by 0 bases.

The V gene is TRBV6-5, the J gene TRBJ1-1; D possibly corresponds to TRBD1 (5 bases). The length of the CDR3 is 15 residues. CDR1 is MNHEY, CDR2 SVGAGI, per germline. The V gene lost 0 bases and the J gene lost 7 bases, with 15 bases spanning the gap. The CDR3 region is CASSYSNPAGGEAFF. The CDR3 DNA follows: TGTGCCAGCAGTTACTCGAACCCGGCGGGGGGTGAAGCTTTCTTT.

Concerning this clone: This sample includes further DNA sequences coding for the same CDR3. DNA of the CDR3: TGTGCCAGCAGCCCGACAGGGTACAATGAGCAGTTCTTC. It translates to CASSPTGYNEQFF. The rearrangement links TRBV5-4 to TRBJ2-1; 7 nucleotides line up with TRBD1. V shed 4 bases, J shed 4 bases, and the junction held 2 bases outside the gene matches. The CDR3 runs 13 residues. Germline V lookup: CDR1 SGHNT, CDR2 YYREEE (reference sequence).

This clone has only one observation. V gene TRBV6-5 combines with J gene TRBJ1-2, with unresolved D. The V and J ends lost 0 bases and 6 bases respectively, with 8 bases between them. Germline-derived CDR1 and CDR2 are MNHEY and SVGAGI. CDR3 length: 13 amino acids. The CDR3, as DNA: TGTGCCAGCAGTTACTCGATGGGGAATGGCTACACCTTC. Amino acid sequence: CASSYSMGNGYTF.

The chain uses TRBV4-3 and TRBJ2-2; 9 positions match TRBD2. In germline, CDR1 is LGHNA, CDR2 YSLEER. J lost 7 bases, V lost 0 bases, and 12 bases had no gene match. CDR3 size: 18 residues. CDR3 DNA: TGCGCCAGCAGCCAAGAAGCTAGCGGGAACGAATATGGCGGGGAGCTGTTTTTT. It yields the protein CASSQEASGNEYGGELFF.

A note on this clone: This sample also contains other DNA sequences that code for the same CDR3. The gene calls are TRBV5-4 and TRBJ2-2; the D is unclear. Trimming stripped 2 bases from V and 4 bases from J, with 9 bases between. The CDR3 has 14 amino acids. Per germline, CDR1 SGHNT and CDR2 YYREEE (reference sequence). The CDR3 here is CASSFDWGTGELFF. CDR3 nucleotide sequence: TGTGCCAGCAGCTTCGATTGGGGCACCGGGGAGCTGTTTTTT. Full variable domain (rest looked up from reference TRBV5-4 and TRBJ2-2): ETGVTQSPTHLIKTRGQQVTLRCSSQSGHNTVSWYQQALGQGPQFIFQYYREEENGRGNFPPRFSGLQFPNYSSELNVNALELDDSALYLCASSFDWGTGELFFGEGSRLTVL.

This chain joins TRBV15 and TRBJ2-2; tentative D call: TRBD2 (5 bases). The CDR3 loop spans 15 amino acids. Germline values: CDR1 LNHNV, CDR2 YYDKDF (reference sequence). V lost 3 bases to trimming and J lost 6 bases, with 14 bases between them. CDR3 coding DNA: TGTGCCACCAGCAGCGGATTAGAGGGTTCCGGGGAGCTGTTTTTT. Translation gives CATSSGLEGSGELFF.

This clone has just one count. This chain connects TRBV28 to TRBJ2-5; D is unclear. The V end lost 3 bases, the J end lost 10 bases, and 18 bases lay between the germline ends. Germline loops: CDR1 MDHEN, CDR2 SYDVKM. The CDR3 consists of 14 residues. The CDR3 coding sequence is TGTGCCAGCAGTTTCGGAGCGCGACATGGGGACCAGTACTTC. It specifies CASSFGARHGDQYF.

V usage is TRBV29-1 and J usage is TRBJ2-5, with a weak D call TRBD1 (7 bases). Germline CDR1 SQVTM, CDR2 ANQGSEA. The CDR3 is 14 amino acids. The V and J ends lost 5 bases and 2 bases respectively, with 15 bases between them. DNA of the CDR3: TGCAGCGTTAACGGACAGGACTATCAAGAGACCCAGTACTTC. As protein: CSVNGQDYQETQYF.

CDR3 nucleotides: TGTGCCAGCAGTTTATTTAGGTGGGCAGGGGGCGACGATAACGAGCAGTACTTC. Amino acids: CASSLFRWAGGDDNEQYF. V and J are TRBV28 and TRBJ2-7; 8 nucleotides align to TRBD1. The CDR3 spans 18 residues. Germline V gene data show CDR1 as MDHEN and CDR2 as SYDVKM. J gave up 5 bases and V 1 base, and 16 bases lay outside the gene matches.

Note on this clone: This CDR3 is missing its conserved last phenylalanine or tryptophan, likely due to a read error. No DNA is shown, since the ends of the CDR3 on it are uncertain; the CDR3 is the one TCRdb lists. The J gene is TRBJ2-7, the V gene TRBV5-4; whether TRBD2, the table's D call, matches the DNA was not checked. Germline loops: CDR1 SGHNT, CDR2 YYREEE (reference sequence). Both ends counted, the CDR3 spans 13 residues. CDR3 sequence: CASSPGLAGGILI.

This clone appeared a single time. V usage is TRBV9 and J usage is TRBJ2-1, with 9 nucleotides matching TRBD2. In germline, CDR1 is SGDLS, CDR2 YYNGEE. This CDR3 is 16 amino acids long. V gave up 0 bases and J gave up 7 bases; unmatched junction bases: 8. The CDR3 bases are TGTGCCAGCAGCGTAGAGAGGACTAGCGTCCCTAATGAGCAGTTCTTC. Its translation is CASSVERTSVPNEQFF.

The rearrangement joins TRBV28 to TRBJ1-5, with D perhaps matching TRBD1 (5 bases). CDR3 size: 15 residues. Per the germline V gene, CDR1 is MDHEN and CDR2 is SYDVKM. The V gene lost 3 bases and the J gene lost 4 bases, with 13 bases spanning the gap. CDR3 protein: CASSLGVPDNQPQHF. The CDR3 DNA sequence: TGTGCCAGCAGTTTGGGGGTGCCAGATAATCAGCCCCAGCATTTT.

The chain uses TRBV19 and TRBJ1-2, with D unclear. The germline CDR1 and CDR2 sequences are LNHDA and SQIVND (reference sequence). The CDR3 length is 13 residues. V lost 9 bases, J lost 4 bases, and 15 bases lay in between. The CDR3 nucleotides are TGTGCCAGCTCTATTAGCAAGGTCTATGGCTACACCTTC. Its translation is CASSISKVYGYTF. Full variable domain (missing parts from reference TRBV19 and TRBJ1-2): DGGITQSPKYLFRKEGQNVTLSCEQNLNHDAMYWYRQDPGQGLRLIYYSQIVNDFQKGDIAEGYSVSREKKESFPLTVTSAQKNPTAFYLCASSISKVYGYTFGSGTRLTVV.

This chain links TRBV15 with TRBJ2-3; D may correspond to TRBD1 or TRBD2 (5 bases each). The length of the CDR3 is 16 residues. Trimming removed 0 bases from V and 5 bases from J, with 15 bases in between. Germline V gene sequence: CDR1 LNHNV, CDR2 YYDKDF (reference sequence). CDR3 in amino acids: CATSRDTGTAQDTQYF. The CDR3 DNA reads TGTGCCACCAGCAGAGATACGGGGACCGCCCAAGATACGCAGTATTTT.

The chain links TRBV30 to TRBJ1-1, with D possibly being TRBD1 (5 bases). The length of the CDR3 is 15 residues. The germline V and J ends were trimmed by 3 bases and 1 base, with 15 bases remaining between them. Germline V gene lookup returns CDR1 GTSNPN and CDR2 SVGIG (reference sequence). The CDR3 sequence: CAWSAGHLGNTEAFF. The DNA of the CDR3 is TGTGCCTGGAGCGCCGGACATCTGGGGAACACTGAAGCTTTCTTT.

The gene calls are TRBV5-6 and TRBJ2-5; TRBD1 matches at 7 bases. V lost 3 bases and J lost 3; bases outside the gene matches: 2. This CDR3 comprises 13 residues. CDR1 is SGHDT, CDR2 YYEEEE, per germline. In DNA form, the CDR3 reads TGTGCCAGCAGCTCCGGACAGGAAGAGACCCAGTACTTC. Translation gives CASSSGQEETQYF.

This chain uses TRBV10-3 with TRBJ2-1, with TRBD2 matching over 14 bases. Looked up from germline, CDR1 is ENHRY and CDR2 is SYGVKD. The CDR3 sequence is 17 residues long. J lost 0 bases, V lost 8 bases, and 6 bases had no gene match. CDR3 residues: CAIAGLAGGNSYNEQFF. Written as DNA, the CDR3 is TGTGCCATCGCCGGACTAGCGGGGGGAAACTCCTACAATGAGCAGTTCTTC.

The chain combines TRBV2 with TRBJ1-4; D not resolved. Germline CDR1 is SNHLY and CDR2 is FYNNEI. The germline V and J ends were trimmed by 1 base and 3 bases, with 6 bases remaining between them. The CDR3 contains 14 residues. The CDR3 DNA follows: TGTGCCAGCAGTGAAGTGTGGGCTAATGAAAAACTGTTTTTT. Protein: CASSEVWANEKLFF.

The chain has TRBV6-1 and TRBJ2-7; D tentatively reads TRBD1 or TRBD2 (5 bases each). The CDR3 extends over 13 amino acids. Germline V gene sequence: CDR1 MNHNS, CDR2 SASEGT. V lost 4 bases and J 3 bases, leaving 10 bases between the germline ends. This chain's CDR3 is CASSAGPRYEQYF. The DNA of the CDR3 is TGTGCCAGCAGTGCGGGACCGCGCTACGAGCAGTACTTC.

The chain is built from TRBV6-5 and TRBJ2-1, with 7 bases lining up with TRBD1. V lost 0 bases, J lost 9 bases, and 11 bases stayed unmatched. Germline CDR1 MNHEY, CDR2 SVGAGI. The CDR3 length is 16 residues. The CDR3 DNA sequence: TGTGCCAGCAGTTACTCCCCAAGACAGGGCGTGGGTGAGCAGTTCTTC. Protein product: CASSYSPRQGVGEQFF.

The chain's CDR3 is CASSQEGPDLSYEQYF. CDR3 bases: TGCGCCAGCAGCCAAGAGGGTCCCGACCTCTCCTACGAGCAGTACTTC. The chain recombines TRBV4-3 with TRBJ2-7; D ambiguous. Per the germline V gene, CDR1 is LGHNA and CDR2 is YSLEER. The CDR3 sequence is 16 residues long. V lost 0 bases and J lost 0, with 12 bases in between.